This T cell receptor (beta chain) was identified in a study of control samples from healthy donors and cancer patients. TCRdb's table, derived via immunoSEQ multiplex PCR, lists solely in-frame clones and lacks some. The sample has roughly 120,000 clones; about 88% are singletons. Between the trimmed V and J ends, which lost 1 base and 4 bases, there was a span of 10 bases. The CDR3 has 14 amino acids. The germline V gene encodes CDR1 MDHEN and CDR2 SYDVKM. V is TRBV28 and J is TRBJ1-2; D uncertain. Sample: blood. The TCR was taken from a man aged 50 or older in good health. The CDR3 is CASSLSRNPYGYTF. For the CDR3, the DNA is TGTGCCAGCAGTTTATCCCGGAATCCCTATGGCTACACCTTC.